The 7 T cell receptor beta chains in this list originate from one sample, sequenced in a study of identical twins (dated by TCRdb to the mid-2010s). The library relied on 5' RACE. These reads were obtained on an Illumina HiSeq 2000. In TCRdb, the public reads were trimmed at Q25 with fastp and aligned with MiXCR, with productive beta chains retained. Entries that share a CDR3 protein sequence are merged under the most common genes and DNA. The sample contains 570,000 or so distinct CDR3 sequences, approximately 10% of them found a single time. The top ten clones comprise more than 2.5% of the sample. These data were also filed under a second study, of yellow fever vaccine responses in identical twins.

Material for sequencing was PBMCs. Receptors originate from a young woman in good health.

The V and J genes are TRBV6-2 or TRBV6-3 and TRBJ2-3; the D is unclear. Trimming pared 10 bases from V and 6 bases from J, leaving 17 bases between. This CDR3 is 13 amino acids long. Germline-derived CDR1 and CDR2 are MNHEY and SVGEGT. The CDR3 reads CATSDPVRDTQYF. The DNA of the CDR3 is TGTGCCACCTCAGACCCCGTCCGGGATACGCAGTATTTT.

This clonotype was recorded a few times. The genes are TRBV5-1 and TRBJ1-1; no clear D gene. The CDR3 sequence is 14 residues long. Germline V gene data show CDR1 as SGHRS and CDR2 as YFSETQ. V shed 0 bases and J shed 0 bases, with 6 bases lying between them. CDR3 in amino acids: CASSLALMNTEAFF. For the CDR3, the DNA is TGCGCCAGCAGCTTGGCCCTAATGAACACTGAAGCTTTCTTT. The entire variable domain, with the rest obtained from reference TRBV5-1 and TRBJ1-1, is as follows: KAGVTQTPRYLIKTRGQQVTLSCSPISGHRSVSWYQQTPGQGLQFLFEYFSETQRNKGNFPGRFSGRQFSNSRSEMNVSTLELGDSALYLCASSLALMNTEAFFGQGTRLTVV.

This clonotype was detected a few times. The chain links TRBV24-1 to TRBJ2-3; D gene unclear. CDR1 KGHDR and CDR2 SFDVKD come from the germline V gene. Trimming pared 0 bases from V and 1 base from J, leaving 4 bases between. This CDR3 has 14 residues. In DNA form, the CDR3 reads TGTGCCACCAGTGATTTGGCTCGCACAGATACGCAGTATTTT. As protein: CATSDLARTDTQYF.

To note about this clonotype: One end of the junction fails to match germline, which may point to a read error. The V gene is TRBV24-1, the J gene TRBJ2-3; D ambiguous. The CDR3 sequence is 16 residues long. Germline-derived CDR1 and CDR2 are KGHDR and SFDVKD. Here the CDR3 reads CATSDLGRASTDTQSF. CDR3 sequence (DNA): TGTGCCACCAGTGATTTGGGACGGGCAAGCACAGATACGCAGTCTTTT.

This clonotype has more than one count but fewer than ten. The chain has TRBV7-2 and TRBJ2-2; the D call may be TRBD1 or TRBD2 (5 bases each). This CDR3 region has 15 residues. The V and J ends lost 3 bases and 4 bases respectively, with 12 bases between them. CDR1 is SGHTA and CDR2 is FQGNSA in the germline V gene. The CDR3 DNA follows: TGTGCCAGCAGCTTGGGACCAACGATCACCGGGGAGCTGTTTTTT. Residues: CASSLGPTITGELFF.

This clonotype showed up just a few times. This chain joins TRBV6-5 and TRBJ1-3, with D perhaps matching TRBD1 (6 bases). V was shortened by 10 bases and J by 7 bases, with 14 bases between the two germline ends. Per germline, CDR1 MNHEY and CDR2 SVGAGI. The CDR3 consists of 12 residues. CDR3 DNA sequence: TGTGCCATCTCGGACAGTTTGAACACCATATATTTT. Translating gives CAISDSLNTIYF.

This chain links TRBV29-1 with TRBJ2-2; D possibly matches TRBD1 or TRBD2 (5 bases each). Germline V lookup: CDR1 SQVTM, CDR2 ANQGSEA. The CDR3 length is 11 residues. V was pared by 7 bases and J by 5 bases, with 8 bases between. Here the CDR3 reads CSAEGTGELFF. The CDR3 DNA follows: TGCAGCGCCGAGGGGACCGGGGAGCTGTTTTTT.